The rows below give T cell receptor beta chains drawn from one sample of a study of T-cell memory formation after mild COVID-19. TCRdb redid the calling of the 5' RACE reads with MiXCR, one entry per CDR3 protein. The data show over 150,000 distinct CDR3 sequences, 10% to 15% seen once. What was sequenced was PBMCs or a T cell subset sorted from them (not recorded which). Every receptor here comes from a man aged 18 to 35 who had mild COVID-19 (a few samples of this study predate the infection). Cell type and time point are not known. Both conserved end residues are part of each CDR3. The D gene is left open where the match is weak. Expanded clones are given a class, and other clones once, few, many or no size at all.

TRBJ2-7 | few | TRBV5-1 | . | TGCGCCAGCAGTCTTGGGACCACGGGTCCTTACGAGCAGTACTTC | CASSLGTTGPYEQYF
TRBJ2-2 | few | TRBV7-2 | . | TGTGCCAGCAGCTTAGTTTCTGGGGGGCGCACCGGGGAGCTGTTTTTT | CASSLVSGGRTGELFF
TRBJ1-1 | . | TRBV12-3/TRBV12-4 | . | TGTGCCAGCAGAGTTGCGGGCGAAGCTTTCTTT | CASRVAGEAFF
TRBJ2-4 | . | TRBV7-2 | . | TGTGCCAGCAGCTTAGAGCCAGCCAAAAACATTCAGTACTTC | CASSLEPAKNIQYF
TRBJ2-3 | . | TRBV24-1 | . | TGTGCCACCAGTCGCGGGCCCGCCGAGGCAGATACGCAGTATTTT | CATSRGPAEADTQYF
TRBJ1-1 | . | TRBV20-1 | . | TGCAGTGCTAGAGGGAGGGGGGGCACTGAAGCTTTCTTT | CSARGRGGTEAFF
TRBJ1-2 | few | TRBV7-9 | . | TGTGCCAGCAGCTTTGGGACCCCGAGGAACTATGGCTACACCTTC | CASSFGTPRNYGYTF
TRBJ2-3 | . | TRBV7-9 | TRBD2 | TGTGCCAGCAGCTTAGTGCGACTAGCGGGGGGGCTCACAGATACGCAGTATTTT | CASSLVRLAGGLTDTQYF
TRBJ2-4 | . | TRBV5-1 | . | TGCGCCAGCAGCTTGGTGCTAGCCGGGAAGAGGTCACACATTCAGTACTTC | CASSLVLAGKRSHIQYF
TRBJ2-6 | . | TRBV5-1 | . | TGCGCCAGCAGCTTGGGTCCAGTCTCTGGGGCCAACGTCCTGACTTTC | CASSLGPVSGANVLTF
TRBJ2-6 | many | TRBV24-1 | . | TGTGCCACCAGTAATAGAGCCGGGGCCAACGTCCTGACTTTC | CATSNRAGANVLTF
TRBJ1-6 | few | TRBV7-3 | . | TGTGCCAGCAGCTTAAGGGGCCCCCTGATGAGTCCCCTCCACTTT | CASSLRGPLMSPLHF
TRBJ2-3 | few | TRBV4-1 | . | TGCGCCAGCAGCCAAGATTTCGCGGGGGCCGGAGCAGATACGCAGTATTTT | CASSQDFAGAGADTQYF
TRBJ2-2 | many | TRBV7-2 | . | TGTGCCAGCAGCTTAGAGCCGGGGTCGAACACCGGGGAGCTGTTTTTT | CASSLEPGSNTGELFF
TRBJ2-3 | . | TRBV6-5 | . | TGTGCCAGCAGTTACTCGAGGGGGACAGATACGCAGTATTTT | CASSYSRGTDTQYF
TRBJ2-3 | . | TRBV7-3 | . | TGTGCCAGCAGCTATAACTCCGGACTGGCCCTCGGGGATACGCAGTATTTT | CASSYNSGLALGDTQYF
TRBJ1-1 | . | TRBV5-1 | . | TGCGCCAGCAGCTTGGGACAGGCCCCAGGTCAAACTGAAGCTTTCTTT | CASSLGQAPGQTEAFF
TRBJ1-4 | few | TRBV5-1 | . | TGCGCCAGCAGCGGATCGGATGGGGGAAAACTGTTTTTT | CASSGSDGGKLFF
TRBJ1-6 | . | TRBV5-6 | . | TGTGCCAGCAGCTCCTTGGAGGGGGGGCTTAATTCACCCCTCCACTTT | CASSSLEGGLNSPLHF
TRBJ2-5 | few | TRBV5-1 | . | TGCGCCAGCAGCCAGGGACCCTCCGATGAGACCCAGTACTTC | CASSQGPSDETQYF
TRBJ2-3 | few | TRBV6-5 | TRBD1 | TGTGCCAGCAGTTACTCCGCCGGACAGGGCACAGATACGCAGTATTTT | CASSYSAGQGTDTQYF
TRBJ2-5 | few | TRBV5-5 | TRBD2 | TGTGCCAGCAGCTTGTCGGCGGGGGAGGTGGAGACCCAGTACTTC | CASSLSAGEVETQYF
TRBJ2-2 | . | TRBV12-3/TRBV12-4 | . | TGTGCCAGCAGTTTTGGGGCCAGGAACACCGGGGAGCTGTTTTTT | CASSFGARNTGELFF
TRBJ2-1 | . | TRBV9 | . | TGTGCCAGCAGCCCCCGCGGGGCGGGGTACAATGAGCAGTTCTTC | CASSPRGAGYNEQFF
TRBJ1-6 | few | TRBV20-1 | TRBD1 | TGCAGTGCTATCAGGGGGAGCTCCTATAATTCACCCCTCCACTTT | CSAIRGSSYNSPLHF
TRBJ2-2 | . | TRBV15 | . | TGTGCCACCAGCAGAGTTGCCGGGGAGCTGTTTTTT | CATSRVAGELFF
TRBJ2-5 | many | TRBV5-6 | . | TGTGCCAGCGGAAGAACTTCGGGGACCCAGTACTTC | CASGRTSGTQYF
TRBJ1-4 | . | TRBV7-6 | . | TGTGCCAGCAGCCTTCGCAGGCACGAAAAACTGTTTTTT | CASSLRRHEKLFF
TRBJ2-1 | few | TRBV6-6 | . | TGTGCCAGCAGTTACTCGATTGGAACTTCCTACAATGAGCAGTTCTTC | CASSYSIGTSYNEQFF
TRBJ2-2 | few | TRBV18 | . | TGTGCCAGCTCACCACGGACGGTTACCGGGGAGCTGTTTTTT | CASSPRTVTGELFF
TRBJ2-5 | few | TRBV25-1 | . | TGTGCCAGCAGTGATCGGACAGGGAGGGGGACCCAGTACTTC | CASSDRTGRGTQYF
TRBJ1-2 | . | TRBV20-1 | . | TGCAGTGCTAGAGATCATAGGGTTCTATATGGCTACACCTTC | CSARDHRVLYGYTF
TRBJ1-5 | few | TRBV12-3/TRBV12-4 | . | TGTGCCAGCAGTCCGAGATGGGGAGACAATCAGCCCCAGCATTTT | CASSPRWGDNQPQHF
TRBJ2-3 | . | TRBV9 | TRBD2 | TGTGCCAGCAGCGTGAGTCCCGGGACTAGTTTTCCAGATACGCAGTATTTT | CASSVSPGTSFPDTQYF
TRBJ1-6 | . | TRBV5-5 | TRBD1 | TGTGCCAGCAGCGGAGACGGGACAGTAATCTCACCCCTCCACTTT | CASSGDGTVISPLHF
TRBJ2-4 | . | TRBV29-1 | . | TGCAGCGTGGGGGATCGAGCCAAAAACATTCAGTACTTC | CSVGDRAKNIQYF
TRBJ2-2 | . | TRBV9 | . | TGTGCCAGCAGCTTCAGCCACGCGAACACCGGGGAGCTGTTTTTT | CASSFSHANTGELFF
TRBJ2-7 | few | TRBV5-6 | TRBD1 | TGTGCCAGCAGCTTGAAGGGACAGGGTACCTACGAGCAGTACTTC | CASSLKGQGTYEQYF
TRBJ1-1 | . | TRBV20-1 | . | TGCAGTGCTAGAGATACCCCCCACAGGATTATGAACACTGAAGCTTTCTTT | CSARDTPHRIMNTEAFF
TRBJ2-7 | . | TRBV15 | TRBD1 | TGTGCCACCAGCAGGGACAGGGTTAGCTCCTACGAGCAGTACTTC | CATSRDRVSSYEQYF
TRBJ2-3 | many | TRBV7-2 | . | TGTGCCAGCAGCTTCGTAGATACGCAGTATTTT | CASSFVDTQYF
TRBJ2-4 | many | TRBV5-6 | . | TGTGCCAGCAGCTTGGTATCGTGGGACGCCAAAAACATTCAGTACTTC | CASSLVSWDAKNIQYF
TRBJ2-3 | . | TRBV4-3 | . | TGCGCCAGCAGCCCACAACACGGGGGAACAGATACGCAGTATTTT | CASSPQHGGTDTQYF